This TCR beta chain was profiled in a study of CD8 T cells in ankylosing spondylitis. This clonotype was seen more than once but under ten times. Germline CDR1 reads DFQATT; CDR2 reads SNEGSKA (reference sequence). V was pared by 2 bases and J by 0 bases, with 13 bases between. The CDR3 loop spans 16 amino acids. Via MiXCR, TCRdb re-called the 5' RACE reads, giving one row per CDR3 protein. The sample includes under 250,000 distinct CDR3 sequences, roughly 32% of them seen just once. This clonotype was obtained from a male donor with ankylosing spondylitis or in good health (not recorded which). Sequencing used blood, either unsorted or a sorted T cell fraction (not recorded which). The V call is TRBV20-1, the J call TRBJ2-2; tentatively, D is TRBD2 (5 bases). CDR3 region: CSARSTRRTNTGELFF. CDR3 nucleotide sequence: TGCAGTGCTAGATCGACAAGGAGGACGAACACCGGGGAGCTGTTTTTT.